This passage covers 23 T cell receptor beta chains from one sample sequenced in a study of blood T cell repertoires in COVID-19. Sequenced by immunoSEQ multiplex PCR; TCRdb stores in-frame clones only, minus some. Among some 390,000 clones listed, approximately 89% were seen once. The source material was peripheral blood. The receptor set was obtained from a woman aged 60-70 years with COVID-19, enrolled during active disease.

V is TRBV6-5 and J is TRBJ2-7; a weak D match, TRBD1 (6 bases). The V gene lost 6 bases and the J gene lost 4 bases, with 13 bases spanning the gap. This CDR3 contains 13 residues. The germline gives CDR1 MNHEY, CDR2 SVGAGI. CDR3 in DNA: TGTGCCAGCAGCCGGACAGAATATTACGAGCAGTACTTC. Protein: CASSRTEYYEQYF.

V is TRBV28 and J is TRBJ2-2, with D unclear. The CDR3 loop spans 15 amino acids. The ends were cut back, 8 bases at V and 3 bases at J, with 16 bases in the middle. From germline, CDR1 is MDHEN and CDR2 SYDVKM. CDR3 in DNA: TGTGCCAGCTCTCCTGGCGGCAGCCACACCGGGGAGCTGTTTTTT. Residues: CASSPGGSHTGELFF.

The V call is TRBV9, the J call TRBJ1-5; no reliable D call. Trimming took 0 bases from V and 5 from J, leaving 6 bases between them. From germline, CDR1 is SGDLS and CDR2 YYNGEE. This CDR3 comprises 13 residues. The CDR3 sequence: CASSVGSDQPQHF. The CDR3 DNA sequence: TGTGCCAGCAGCGTAGGGTCGGATCAGCCCCAGCATTTT.

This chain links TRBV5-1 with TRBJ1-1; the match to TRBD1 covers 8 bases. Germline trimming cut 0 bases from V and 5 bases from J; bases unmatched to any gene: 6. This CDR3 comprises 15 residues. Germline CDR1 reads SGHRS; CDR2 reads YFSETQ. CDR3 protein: CASSLVGQGLTEAFF. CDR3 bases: TGCGCCAGCAGCTTGGTTGGACAGGGACTAACTGAAGCTTTCTTT.

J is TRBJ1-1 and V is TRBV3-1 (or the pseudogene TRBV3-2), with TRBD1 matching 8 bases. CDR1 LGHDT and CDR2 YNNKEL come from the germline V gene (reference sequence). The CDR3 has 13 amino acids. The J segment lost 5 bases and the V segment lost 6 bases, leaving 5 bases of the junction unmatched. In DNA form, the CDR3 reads TGTGCCAGCAGGGGACAGGCGCGGACTGAAGCTTTCTTT. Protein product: CASRGQARTEAFF.

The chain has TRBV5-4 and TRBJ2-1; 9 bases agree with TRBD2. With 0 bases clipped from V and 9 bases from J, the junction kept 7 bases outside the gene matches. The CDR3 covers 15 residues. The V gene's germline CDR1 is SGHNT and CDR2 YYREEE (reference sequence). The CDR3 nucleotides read TGTGCCAGCAGCTTGGCCGCGGGGGGGCCTGTTGAGCAGTTCTTC. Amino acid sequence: CASSLAAGGPVEQFF. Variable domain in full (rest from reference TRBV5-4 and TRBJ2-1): ETGVTQSPTHLIKTRGQQVTLRCSSQSGHNTVSWYQQALGQGPQFIFQYYREEENGRGNFPPRFSGLQFPNYSSELNVNALELDDSALYLCASSLAAGGPVEQFFGPGTRLTVL.

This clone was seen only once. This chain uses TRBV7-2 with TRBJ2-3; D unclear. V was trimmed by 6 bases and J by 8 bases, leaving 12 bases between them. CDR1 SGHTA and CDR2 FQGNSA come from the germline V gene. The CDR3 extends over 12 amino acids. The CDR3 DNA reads TGTGCCAGCAGTTCCTCCGAGAGTACGCAGTATTTT. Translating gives CASSSSESTQYF.

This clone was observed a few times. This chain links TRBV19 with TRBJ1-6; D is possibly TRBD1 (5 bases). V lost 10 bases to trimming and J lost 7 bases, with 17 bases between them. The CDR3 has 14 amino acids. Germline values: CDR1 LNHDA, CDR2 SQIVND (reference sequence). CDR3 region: CATSGGTGNSPLHF. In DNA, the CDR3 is TGTGCCACTTCTGGAGGGACGGGAAATTCACCCCTCCACTTT.

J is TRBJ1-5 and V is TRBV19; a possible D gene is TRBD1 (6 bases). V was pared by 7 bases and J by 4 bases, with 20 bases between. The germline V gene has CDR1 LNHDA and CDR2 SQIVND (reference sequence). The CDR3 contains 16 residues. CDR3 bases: TGTGCCAGTACCGCCTGGGGGCGCGGGTTTAATCAGCCCCAGCATTTT. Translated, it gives CASTAWGRGFNQPQHF.

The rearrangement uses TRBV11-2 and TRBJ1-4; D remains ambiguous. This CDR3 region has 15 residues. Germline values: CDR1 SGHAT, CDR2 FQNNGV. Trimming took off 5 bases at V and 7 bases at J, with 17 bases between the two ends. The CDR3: CASSPTRARVEKLFF. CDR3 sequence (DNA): TGTGCCAGCAGCCCTACGAGGGCTAGGGTTGAAAAACTGTTTTTT.

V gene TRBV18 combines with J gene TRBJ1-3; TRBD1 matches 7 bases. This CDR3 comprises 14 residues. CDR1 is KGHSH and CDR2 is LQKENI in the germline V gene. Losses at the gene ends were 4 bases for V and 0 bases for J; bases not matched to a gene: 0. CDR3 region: CASSRQGSGNTIYF. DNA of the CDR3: TGTGCCAGCTCACGACAGGGCTCTGGAAACACCATATATTTT.

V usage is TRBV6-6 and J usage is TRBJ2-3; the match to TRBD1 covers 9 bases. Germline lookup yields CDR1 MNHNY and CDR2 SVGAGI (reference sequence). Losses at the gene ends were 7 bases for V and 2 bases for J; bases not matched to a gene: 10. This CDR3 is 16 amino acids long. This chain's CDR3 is CASTPQDRGPTDTQYF. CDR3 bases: TGTGCCAGCACCCCCCAGGACAGGGGACCCACAGATACGCAGTATTTT.

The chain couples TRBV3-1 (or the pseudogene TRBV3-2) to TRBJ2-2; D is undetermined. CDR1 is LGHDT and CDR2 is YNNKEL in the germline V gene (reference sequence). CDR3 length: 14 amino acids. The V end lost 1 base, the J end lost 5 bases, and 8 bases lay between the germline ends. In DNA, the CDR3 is TGTGCCAGCAGCCAAGCTGGTGCGACCGGGGAGCTGTTTTTT. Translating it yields CASSQAGATGELFF.

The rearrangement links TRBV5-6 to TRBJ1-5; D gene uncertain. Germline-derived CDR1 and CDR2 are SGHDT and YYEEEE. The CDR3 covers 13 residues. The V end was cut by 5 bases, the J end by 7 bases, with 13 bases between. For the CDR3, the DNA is TGTGCCAGCAGTCTGGCGGATTCCCAGCCCCAGCATTTT. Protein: CASSLADSQPQHF.

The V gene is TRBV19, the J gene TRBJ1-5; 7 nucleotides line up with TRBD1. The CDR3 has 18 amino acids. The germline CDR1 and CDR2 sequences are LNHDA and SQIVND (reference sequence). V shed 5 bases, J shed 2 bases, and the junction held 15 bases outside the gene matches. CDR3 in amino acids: CASSATGNRGWGNQPQHF. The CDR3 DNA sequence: TGTGCCAGTAGTGCAACTGGAAACAGGGGATGGGGCAATCAGCCCCAGCATTTT.

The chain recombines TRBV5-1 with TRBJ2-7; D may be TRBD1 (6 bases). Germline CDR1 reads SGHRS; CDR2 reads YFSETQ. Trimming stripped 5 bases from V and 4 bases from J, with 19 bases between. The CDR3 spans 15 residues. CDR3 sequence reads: CASSRMGATGYEQYF. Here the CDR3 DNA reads TGCGCCAGCAGTCGTATGGGGGCGACCGGGTACGAGCAGTACTTC.

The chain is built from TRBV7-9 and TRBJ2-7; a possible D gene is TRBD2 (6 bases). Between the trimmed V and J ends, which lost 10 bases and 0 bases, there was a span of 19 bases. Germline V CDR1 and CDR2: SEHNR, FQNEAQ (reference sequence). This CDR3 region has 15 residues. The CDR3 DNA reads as TGTGCCACCCGGGGAGGAGACTCGAGCTCCTACGAGCAGTACTTC. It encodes CATRGGDSSSYEQYF.

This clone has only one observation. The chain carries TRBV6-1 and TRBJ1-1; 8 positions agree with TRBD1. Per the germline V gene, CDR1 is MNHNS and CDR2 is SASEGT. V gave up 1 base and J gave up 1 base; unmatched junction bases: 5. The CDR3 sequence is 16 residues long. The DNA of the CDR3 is TGTGCCAGCAGTGAAGTCCGGACAGGGAGGAACACTGAAGCTTTCTTT. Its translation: CASSEVRTGRNTEAFF.

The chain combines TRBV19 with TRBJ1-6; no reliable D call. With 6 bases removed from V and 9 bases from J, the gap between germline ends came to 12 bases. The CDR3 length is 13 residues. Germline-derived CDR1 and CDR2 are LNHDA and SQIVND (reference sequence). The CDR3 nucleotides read TGTGCCAGTAGAGCCCGGGAAGGTTCACCCCTCCACTTT. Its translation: CASRAREGSPLHF.

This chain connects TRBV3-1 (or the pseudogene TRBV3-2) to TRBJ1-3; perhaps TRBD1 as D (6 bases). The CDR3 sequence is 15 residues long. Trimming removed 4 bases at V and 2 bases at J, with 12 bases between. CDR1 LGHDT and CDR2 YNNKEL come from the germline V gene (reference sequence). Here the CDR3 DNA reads TGTGCCAGCAGCCCGAACCGGGACACTGGAAACACCATATATTTT. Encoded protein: CASSPNRDTGNTIYF.

CDR3 region: CASSVDPTGVETQYF. The CDR3 DNA reads as TGTGCCAGCAGCGTCGACCCCACAGGGGTCGAGACCCAGTACTTC. The V gene is TRBV9, the J gene TRBJ2-5, with 7 bases that match TRBD1. The CDR3 runs to 15 residues. CDR1 is SGDLS and CDR2 is YYNGEE in the germline V gene. V lost 2 bases, J lost 5 bases, and 9 bases stayed unmatched. Together with reference TRBV9 and TRBJ2-5, the CDR3 gives the full variable domain: DSGVTQTPKHLITATGQRVTLRCSPRSGDLSVYWYQQSLDQGLQFLIQYYNGEERAKGNILERFSAQQFPDLHSELNLSSLELGDSALYFCASSVDPTGVETQYFGPGTRLLVL.

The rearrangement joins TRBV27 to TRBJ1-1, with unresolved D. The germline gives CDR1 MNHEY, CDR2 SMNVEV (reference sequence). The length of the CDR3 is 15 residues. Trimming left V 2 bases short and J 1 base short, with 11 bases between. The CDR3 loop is CASSLDSFGNTEAFF. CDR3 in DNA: TGTGCCAGCAGTTTAGACTCCTTCGGGAACACTGAAGCTTTCTTT.

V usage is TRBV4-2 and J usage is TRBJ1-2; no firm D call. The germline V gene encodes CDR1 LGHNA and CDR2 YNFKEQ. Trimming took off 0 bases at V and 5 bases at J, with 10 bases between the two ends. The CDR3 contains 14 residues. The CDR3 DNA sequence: TGTGCCAGCAGCCAAGAGACGCGGAGTTATGGCTACACCTTC. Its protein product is CASSQETRSYGYTF.